Sequencing of this TCR beta chain was carried out in a study of blood T cell repertoires in COVID-19. Study summary: Acute-phase and convalescent COVID-19 samples originated in the United States, Italy and Spain. T cells, B-cell-depleted T cells, or PBMCs provided the cDNA or gDNA that served as material.

Source study methods: Estimation of nucleated cell counts was performed using reference gene primer amplification. Clones were sequenced by immunoSEQ multiplex PCR, and TCRdb holds only the in-frame ones, with some missing. V and J calls and clone size are given by that table; D and trimming were obtained from the DNA. The repertoire includes about 84,000 clones, about 70% of them detected once, and roughly 5.6% sits in the top ten. The germline CDR1 and CDR2 sequences are SGHRS and YFSETQ. The length of the CDR3 is 15 residues. Trimming removed 6 bases from V and 1 base from J, with 16 bases in between.

Sequences were obtained from peripheral blood. This rearrangement joins TRBV5-1 to TRBJ1-1, with D possibly TRBD1 on 6 matching bases. This clonotype originated in a man aged 50 to 59 with active or convalescent COVID-19. The DNA for the CDR3 is TGCGCCAGCACCCTGAGCAGGGGACAGAACACTGAAGCTTTCTTT. Its translation is CASTLSRGQNTEAFF.